The entry that follows covers one T cell receptor beta chain sequence. This sample stems from a study of blood T cell repertoires in COVID-19. About the research overall: Sites in the United States, Italy and Spain provided acute and convalescent COVID-19 samples. PBMCs, B-cell-depleted T cells, or T cells were the source of the cDNA or gDNA that made up the material.

Authors' analysis steps: Estimated nucleated cell counts came from reference gene primer amplification. TCRdb's copy holds only in-frame clones and misses some; the assay was immunoSEQ multiplex PCR. V, J and clone size are those of that table, while D and trimming were read from the DNA. This table has around 200,000 clones, 70% to 90% appearing once. CDR1 is GTSNPN and CDR2 is SVGIG in the germline V gene (reference sequence). The CDR3 consists of 12 residues. The V gene lost 0 bases and the J gene lost 7 bases, with 9 bases spanning the gap. The receptor was derived from a man aged 35-49 years with active or convalescent COVID-19. V gene TRBV30 combines with J gene TRBJ1-2; D remains ambiguous. Sequenced material: peripheral blood. CDR3 coding DNA: TGTGCCTGGAGTGTTCGGGGTGTTGGCTACACCTTC. Translation: CAWSVRGVGYTF.